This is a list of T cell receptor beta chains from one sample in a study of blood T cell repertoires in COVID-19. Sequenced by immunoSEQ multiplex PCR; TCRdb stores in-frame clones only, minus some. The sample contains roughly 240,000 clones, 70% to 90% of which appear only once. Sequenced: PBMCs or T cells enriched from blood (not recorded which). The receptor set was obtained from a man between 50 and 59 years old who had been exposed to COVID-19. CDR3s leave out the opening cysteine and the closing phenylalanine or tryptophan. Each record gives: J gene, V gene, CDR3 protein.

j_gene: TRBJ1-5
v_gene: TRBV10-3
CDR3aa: AISLGGASDQPQH

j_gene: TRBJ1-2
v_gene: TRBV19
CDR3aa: ASSDPRRGHPGYGYT

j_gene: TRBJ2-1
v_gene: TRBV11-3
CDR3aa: ASSFGGDRNEQF

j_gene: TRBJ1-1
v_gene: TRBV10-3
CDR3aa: AISDHRTGTEAF

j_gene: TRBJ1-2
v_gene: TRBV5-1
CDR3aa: ASSLVQGELGYT

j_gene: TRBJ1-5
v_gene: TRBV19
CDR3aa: ASSKTGNQPQH

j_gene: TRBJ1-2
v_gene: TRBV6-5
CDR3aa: ASSYSNPGRGYGYT

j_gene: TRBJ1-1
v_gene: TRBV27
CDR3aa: ASSPRQGWDTEAF

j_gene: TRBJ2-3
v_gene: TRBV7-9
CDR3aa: ASSLVWTSGDTSTDTQY

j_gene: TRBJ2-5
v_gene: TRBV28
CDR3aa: ASSPWDTKETQY

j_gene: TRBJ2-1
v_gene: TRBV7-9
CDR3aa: ASSGDPYNEQF

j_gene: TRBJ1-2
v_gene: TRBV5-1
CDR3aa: ASSSGQGDGYT

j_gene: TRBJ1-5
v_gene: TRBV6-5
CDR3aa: ATKTGDSNQPQH

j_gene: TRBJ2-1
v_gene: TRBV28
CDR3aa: ASGGRDRSYNEQF

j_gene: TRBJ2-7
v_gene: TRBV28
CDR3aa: ASSRAGDITPGQY

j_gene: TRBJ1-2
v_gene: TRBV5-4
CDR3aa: ASSSGTGGDYGYT

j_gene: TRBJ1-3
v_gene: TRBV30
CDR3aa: AWDRGLGNTIY

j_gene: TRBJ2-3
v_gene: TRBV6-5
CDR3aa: ASSFRTGPDTQY

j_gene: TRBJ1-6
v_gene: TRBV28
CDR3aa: ASSFPWGQGKSSPLH

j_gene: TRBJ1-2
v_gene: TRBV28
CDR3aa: ASSSGPRDVSYT

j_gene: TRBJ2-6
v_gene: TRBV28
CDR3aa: ASSSPGLSGANVLT

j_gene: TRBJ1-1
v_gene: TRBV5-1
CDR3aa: ASSGPTGGFTEAF

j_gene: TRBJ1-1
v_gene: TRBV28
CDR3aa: ASSLPDRGTNTEAF

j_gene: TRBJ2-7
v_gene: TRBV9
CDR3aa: ASSPRGTSGAYEQY

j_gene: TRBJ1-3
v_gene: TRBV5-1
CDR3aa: ASRSGQAYSGNTIY

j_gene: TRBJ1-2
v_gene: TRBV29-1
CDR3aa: SVAVNSPYYGYT

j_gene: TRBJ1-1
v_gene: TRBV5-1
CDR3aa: ASSRQDGEREAF

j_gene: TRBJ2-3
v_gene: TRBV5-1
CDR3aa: ASSLGQSTDTQY

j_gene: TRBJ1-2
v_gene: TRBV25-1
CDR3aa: ASSELERERGYT

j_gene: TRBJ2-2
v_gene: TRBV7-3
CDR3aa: ASSSRGLAGGTGELF

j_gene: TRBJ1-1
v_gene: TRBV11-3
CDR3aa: ASSLPWGGGATEAF

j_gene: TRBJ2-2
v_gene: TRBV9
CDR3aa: ATQGITGELF

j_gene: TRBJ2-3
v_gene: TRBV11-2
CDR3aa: ASSSRQGSDTQY

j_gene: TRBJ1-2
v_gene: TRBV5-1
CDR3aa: ASSLGDRVNYGYT

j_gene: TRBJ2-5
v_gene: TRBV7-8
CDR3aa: ASSFSGGQETQY

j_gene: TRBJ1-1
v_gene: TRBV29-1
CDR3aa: SVMTGGNTEAF

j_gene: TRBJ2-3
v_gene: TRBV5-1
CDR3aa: ASSLTSGQSTDTQY

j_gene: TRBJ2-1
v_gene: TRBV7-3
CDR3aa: ASSLGGAGRANEQF

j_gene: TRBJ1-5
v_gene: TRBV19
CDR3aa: ASSRRPGESNQPQH

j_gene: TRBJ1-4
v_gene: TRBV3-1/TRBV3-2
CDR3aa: ASSHHSNEKLF

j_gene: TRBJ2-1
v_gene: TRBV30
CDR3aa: AWSVRPSAGASNEQF

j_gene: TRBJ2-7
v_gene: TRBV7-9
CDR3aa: ASSLVRDYLYEQY

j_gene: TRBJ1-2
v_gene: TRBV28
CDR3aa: ASSSPDRAGYT

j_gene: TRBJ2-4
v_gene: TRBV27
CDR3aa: ASRPLGGGDIQY

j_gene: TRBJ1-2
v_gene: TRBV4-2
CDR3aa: ASSQVQANYGYT

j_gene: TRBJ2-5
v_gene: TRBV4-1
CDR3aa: ASSRGGALETQY

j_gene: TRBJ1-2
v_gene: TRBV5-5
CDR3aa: ASSHGFLQGGYT

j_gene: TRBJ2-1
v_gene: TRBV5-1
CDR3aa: ASSLGLAGGRYNEQF

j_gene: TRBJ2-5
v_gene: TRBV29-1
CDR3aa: SVEGQGARETQY

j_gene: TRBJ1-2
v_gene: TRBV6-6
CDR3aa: ASSYGGNYGYT

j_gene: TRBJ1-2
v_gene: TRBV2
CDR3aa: ASSEAGNIYGYT

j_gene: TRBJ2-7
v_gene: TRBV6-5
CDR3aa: ASSYSISRTYEQY

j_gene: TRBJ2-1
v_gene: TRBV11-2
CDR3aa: ASSLRLAGDNEQF